These 27 T cell receptor beta chains were all obtained from the same sample, sequenced in a study of Graves' ophthalmopathy and Graves' hyperthyroidism. TCR beta CDR3 amplification used RNA transcripts. Amplification began with first-round RT-PCR using HTBI primers, then second-round multiplex PCR was performed. TCRdb independently ran MiXCR on the multiplex PCR reads; one entry per CDR3 protein. This sample has 600,000 to 700,000 distinct CDR3 sequences, with roughly 39% found just once. The sample comprised peripheral blood. These TCRs come from an adult man with Graves' ophthalmopathy.

The chain carries TRBV19 and TRBJ1-1; possibly TRBD1 for D (5 bases). Trimming left V 5 bases short and J 4 bases short, with 14 bases between. The CDR3 is 14 residues long. CDR1 is LNHDA and CDR2 is SQIVND in the germline V gene (reference sequence). The CDR3 bases are TGTGCCAGTAGTCCCACGGGGCGAGGCACTGAAGCTTTCTTT. Translating it yields CASSPTGRGTEAFF.

The genes are TRBV11-2 and TRBJ2-3; D possibly corresponds to TRBD1 (6 bases). Trimming stripped 1 base from V and 4 bases from J, with 15 bases between. CDR1 and CDR2 from the germline V gene are SGHAT and FQNNGV. The CDR3 is made up of 16 amino acids. The DNA of the CDR3 is TGTGCCAGCAGCTTAGGGGGACAAGGAAAATCAGATACGCAGTATTTT. This sequence encodes CASSLGGQGKSDTQYF.

The CDR3 sequence is CASSFGGNNQPQHF. CDR3 nucleotide sequence: TGTGCCAGCAGCTTCGGCGGGAACAATCAGCCCCAGCATTTT. This chain joins TRBV7-2 and TRBJ1-5; D is unresolved. In germline, CDR1 is SGHTA, CDR2 FQGNSA. Trimming pared 3 bases from V and 3 bases from J, leaving 9 bases between. The CDR3 loop spans 14 amino acids.

This clonotype was detected only a few times. This rearrangement joins TRBV18 to TRBJ1-6; a weak D match, TRBD1 (5 bases). The germline V gene encodes CDR1 KGHSH and CDR2 LQKENI. V was trimmed by 3 bases and J by 6 bases, leaving 12 bases between them. CDR3 length: 15 residues. The CDR3 DNA reads as TGTGCCAGCTCACCGTCGCAGGGACTTAATTCACCCCTCCACTTT. Its translation is CASSPSQGLNSPLHF.

The rearrangement joins TRBV27 to TRBJ1-2; 7 bases align to TRBD1. The J segment lost 4 bases and the V segment lost 3 bases, leaving 5 bases of the junction unmatched. Germline V gives CDR1 MNHEY, CDR2 SMNVEV (reference sequence). CDR3 length: 14 residues. This chain's CDR3 is CASSFRDSVYGYTF. DNA of the CDR3: TGTGCCAGCAGTTTCCGGGACAGTGTCTATGGCTACACCTTC.

This clonotype was recorded many times. The chain is built from TRBV20-1 and TRBJ1-6, with a weak D call TRBD1 (6 bases). CDR1 and CDR2 from the germline V gene are DFQATT and SNEGSKA (reference sequence). This CDR3 is 14 amino acids long. The V gene lost 3 bases and the J gene lost 6 bases, with 12 bases spanning the gap. The CDR3 DNA reads as TGCAGTGCTAGGGACTCCAGGGGTAATTCACCCCTCCACTTT. The encoded protein is CSARDSRGNSPLHF.

The chain joins TRBV29-1 to TRBJ2-3; D not certain. The length of the CDR3 is 12 residues. Trimming shortened V by 4 bases and J by 2 bases, and 7 bases separated the two germline ends. CDR1 and CDR2 from the germline V gene are SQVTM and ANQGSEA. Here the CDR3 reads CSVVWPTDTQYF. The CDR3 DNA follows: TGCAGCGTTGTTTGGCCCACAGATACGCAGTATTTT.

This clonotype was counted ten times or more. The chain links TRBV27 to TRBJ2-5, with D perhaps TRBD2 (5 bases). CDR3 length: 13 residues. Germline CDR1 reads MNHEY; CDR2 reads SMNVEV (reference sequence). The germline V and J ends were trimmed by 6 bases and 5 bases, with 13 bases remaining between them. CDR3 DNA sequence: TGTGCCAGCAGGACTCTCGAGCGGGAGACCCAGTACTTC. This sequence encodes CASRTLERETQYF.

This clonotype has just one count. This rearrangement joins TRBV19 to TRBJ1-1, with 7 nucleotides matching TRBD1. CDR3 size: 12 residues. Germline CDR1 LNHDA, CDR2 SQIVND (reference sequence). V was pared by 4 bases and J by 8 bases, with 4 bases of the junction left unmatched. This CDR3 reads CASSRDRVEAFF. In DNA form, the CDR3 reads TGTGCCAGTAGTAGAGACAGGGTCGAAGCTTTCTTT.

Comments on this clonotype: A much larger clone lies one base from this, so it may be a read error. The chain couples TRBV19 to TRBJ1-5; 8 positions agree with TRBD1. Losses at the gene ends were 10 bases for V and 3 bases for J; bases not matched to a gene: 14. This CDR3 has 16 amino acids. Germline loops: CDR1 LNHDA, CDR2 SQIVND (reference sequence). The CDR3 nucleotides read TGTGCCATTAGCCATCCCCAGGGGGCCCTCAATCAGCCCCAGCATTTT. Protein: CAISHPQGALNQPQHF. Using reference TRBV19 and TRBJ1-5 for the parts outside the CDR3, the full variable domain is DGGITQSPKYLFRKEGQNVTLSCEQNLNHDAMYWYRQDPGQGLRLIYYSQIVNDFQKGDIAEGYSVSREKKESFPLTVTSAQKNPTAFYLCAISHPQGALNQPQHFGDGTRLSIL.

This clonotype was observed once. This chain links TRBV2 with TRBJ1-2, with D unclear. With 1 base removed from V and 7 bases from J, the gap between germline ends came to 10 bases. This CDR3 spans 13 amino acids. Germline V gene sequence: CDR1 SNHLY, CDR2 FYNNEI. In nucleotides, the CDR3 is TGTGCCAGCAGTGAAGTCGGAGAGGGTGGCTACACCTTC. This encodes CASSEVGEGGYTF.

The V call is TRBV4-1, the J call TRBJ1-5; TRBD1 matches 8 bases. Per the germline V gene, CDR1 is MGHRA and CDR2 is YSYEKL. J gave up 5 bases and V 0 bases, and 6 bases lay outside the gene matches. CDR3 length: 16 residues. The CDR3 sequence: CASSQDEGTGYQPQHF. CDR3 bases: TGCGCCAGCAGCCAAGATGAGGGGACAGGATATCAGCCCCAGCATTTT.

In its sample, this clonotype was seen a few times. The rearrangement links TRBV7-9 to TRBJ2-2; tentatively, D is TRBD1 or TRBD2 (5 bases each). The CDR3 covers 17 residues. V was cut by 5 bases and J by 9 bases, with 25 bases left in between. Looked up from germline, CDR1 is SEHNR and CDR2 is FQNEAQ (reference sequence). The CDR3 loop is CASSQGLGRGRGRELFF. The CDR3 DNA reads TGTGCCAGCAGCCAAGGGCTCGGCCGGGGCCGGGGCCGGGAGCTGTTTTTT.

This clonotype has at least ten counts. The V call is TRBV15, the J call TRBJ1-4; the D gene is possibly TRBD1 (6 bases). Germline CDR1 is LNHNV and CDR2 is YYDKDF (reference sequence). CDR3 length: 10 residues. V was pared by 9 bases and J by 14 bases, with 13 bases between. CDR3 protein: CATYRVYLFF. CDR3 DNA: TGTGCCACATACAGGGTCTATCTGTTTTTT.

Here the CDR3 reads CASSGPTGPGSNTF. The CDR3 region has the DNA TGTGCCAGCTCAGGCCCGACAGGGCCCGGGAGCAACACCTTC. This chain uses TRBV18 with TRBJ1-2; 7 nucleotides line up with TRBD1. The J segment lost 12 bases and the V segment lost 5 bases, leaving 15 bases of the junction unmatched. Germline V gives CDR1 KGHSH, CDR2 LQKENI. CDR3 length: 14 amino acids.

The chain joins TRBV4-3 to TRBJ1-2; 10 bases map to TRBD1. V lost 1 base, J lost 7 bases, and 6 bases stayed unmatched. The CDR3 has 15 amino acids. Per germline, CDR1 LGHNA and CDR2 YSLEER. The CDR3 reads CASSQVDRGLGGYTF. CDR3 DNA sequence: TGCGCCAGCAGCCAAGTGGACAGGGGGTTAGGTGGCTACACCTTC.

This clonotype was seen a few times. A much larger clone differs from this one at a single base, so this may be a read error. The chain recombines TRBV9 with TRBJ2-7, with TRBD1 as a possible D gene (6 bases). The CDR3 spans 13 residues. V was shortened by 4 bases and J by 4 bases, with 12 bases between the two germline ends. Germline CDR1 and CDR2: SGDLS and YYNGEE. DNA of the CDR3: TGTGCCAGCAGCCAAACAGGGAGATACGAGCAGTACTTC. It specifies CASSQTGRYEQYF.

The table lists this clonotype with many counts. This chain links TRBV7-9 with TRBJ1-1, with D uncertain. The germline V gene has CDR1 SEHNR and CDR2 FQNEAQ (reference sequence). The ends were cut back, 7 bases at V and 1 base at J, with 13 bases in the middle. The CDR3 extends over 14 amino acids. CDR3: CASTKTSANTEAFF. The CDR3, as DNA: TGTGCCAGCACCAAAACGTCCGCGAACACTGAAGCTTTCTTT.

This rearrangement joins TRBV2 to TRBJ1-6, with 7 bases aligning to TRBD1. CDR1 is SNHLY and CDR2 is FYNNEI in the germline V gene. V lost 5 bases, J lost 13 bases, and 11 bases stayed unmatched. The CDR3 has 14 amino acids. DNA of the CDR3: TGTGCCAGCAGTCTGACAGGGCCCCGGGAGCCCCTCCACTTT. This translates into CASSLTGPREPLHF.

The gene calls are TRBV24-1 and TRBJ1-5; 7 nucleotides align to TRBD1. The CDR3 runs to 15 residues. V shed 0 bases and J 11 bases; nucleotides not matched to a gene: 9. Germline values: CDR1 KGHDR, CDR2 SFDVKD. CDR3 residues: CATSDLRSGGETQHF. The CDR3 DNA sequence: TGTGCCACCAGTGATTTGAGGTCAGGGGGAGAGACCCAGCATTTT.

This clonotype was seen repeatedly, ten times or more. J is TRBJ1-2 and V is TRBV2, with 7 positions matching TRBD1. The CDR3 loop spans 13 amino acids. The germline CDR1 and CDR2 sequences are SNHLY and FYNNEI. V shed 3 bases, J shed 8 bases, and the junction held 6 bases outside the gene matches. DNA of the CDR3: TGTGCCAGCAGTGACGAACGACAGGGCGGCTACACCTTC. This translates into CASSDERQGGYTF. Combining the CDR3 with reference TRBV2 and TRBJ1-2 gives the whole variable domain EPEVTQTPSHQVTQMGQEVILRCVPISNHLYFYWYRQILGQKVEFLVSFYNNEISEKSEIFDDQFSVERPDGSNFTLKIRSTKLEDSAMYFCASSDERQGGYTFGSGTRLTVV.

The V gene is TRBV9, the J gene TRBJ1-5; D is unresolved. The CDR3 length is 15 residues. The ends were cut back, 4 bases at V and 9 bases at J, with 20 bases in the middle. Germline CDR1 reads SGDLS; CDR2 reads YYNGEE. CDR3 sequence (DNA): TGTGCCAGCAGCCAAGATTTCCGGCCGGAAGGGCCCCAGCATTTT. Amino acids: CASSQDFRPEGPQHF.

The V call is TRBV10-3, the J call TRBJ2-7; 7 bases map to TRBD2. After removal of 5 bases from V and 7 bases from J, the junction contained 5 bases not matched to a gene. The CDR3 is 12 amino acids. CDR1 ENHRY and CDR2 SYGVKD come from the germline V gene. In DNA, the CDR3 is TGTGCCATCAGTAGGGAGGGAGGGGAGCAGTACTTC. It specifies CAISREGGEQYF.

This clonotype occurred many times. The V and J genes are TRBV2 and TRBJ1-1, with TRBD1 as a possible D gene (6 bases). This CDR3 is built from 14 residues. Per the germline V gene, CDR1 is SNHLY and CDR2 is FYNNEI. This chain's CDR3 is CHDTPQGMNTEAFF. In nucleotides, the CDR3 is TGTCACGATACGCCCCAGGGGATGAACACTGAAGCTTTCTTT.

With respect to this clonotype: This may be a read error, as it is one base from a much larger clone. The CDR3 end shows no conserved phenylalanine or tryptophan, and so a read error is likely. The chain carries TRBV7-8 and TRBJ1-5; 7 bases are shared with TRBD1. Germline V lookup: CDR1 SGHVS, CDR2 FQNEAQ. V lost 5 bases and J lost 7; bases outside the gene matches: 11. CDR3 length: 15 residues. DNA of the CDR3: TGTGCCAGCAGCCCCCGGACAGGTCCGGGCCAGCCCCAGCATCTT. Translating it yields CASSPRTGPGQPQHL.

The gene calls are TRBV7-3 and TRBJ2-5; 12 positions match TRBD1. The ends lost 5 bases at V and 5 bases at J; junction bases unmatched: 9. CDR3 length: 16 amino acids. Germline V gene data show CDR1 as SGHTA and CDR2 as FQGTGA. CDR3: CASSPDRDRGRETQYF. For the CDR3, the DNA is TGTGCCAGCAGCCCCGACCGGGACAGGGGGCGGGAGACCCAGTACTTC.

The chain combines TRBV3-1 with TRBJ2-7; 10 positions match TRBD1. The CDR3 covers 15 residues. The V and J ends lost 6 bases and 4 bases, in that order; junction bases with no gene match: 9. Germline loops: CDR1 LGHDT, CDR2 YNNKEL (reference sequence). In nucleotides, the CDR3 is TGTGCCAGCAGTTTCGGCAGGGACAGGGGTTACGAGCAGTACTTC. Translated: CASSFGRDRGYEQYF.